These 9 T cell receptor beta chains share one sample of origin, sequenced in a study of T cell responses to AZD1222 COVID-19 vaccine. Libraries were prepared by immunoSEQ multiplex PCR; TCRdb keeps only in-frame clonotypes and omits some of them. The repertoire has roughly 120,000 clones, about 89% of them found once; the top ten carry approximately 7.1%. The source was peripheral blood, collected 28 days after the second AZD1222 dose. The receptors stem from an adult who received the AZD1222 COVID-19 vaccine.

The chain is built from TRBV2 and TRBJ2-2; 7 nucleotides align to TRBD1. Trimming at V came to 7 bases and at J to 3 bases, leaving 5 bases not matched to a gene. This CDR3 region has 14 residues. CDR1 and CDR2 from the germline V gene are SNHLY and FYNNEI. The CDR3 here is CASTAQGDTGELFF. CDR3 in DNA: TGTGCCAGCACGGCCCAGGGGGACACCGGGGAGCTGTTTTTT.

The CDR3 loop is CASSPFFSGGTNEQYF. CDR3 DNA: TGTGCCAGCTCACCATTTTTTTCAGGGGGCACGAACGAGCAGTACTTC. V and J are TRBV18 and TRBJ2-7; 8 bases line up with TRBD1. The CDR3 is 16 amino acids. Trimming removed 2 bases from V and 5 bases from J; junction bases left unmatched: 11. Germline V gives CDR1 KGHSH, CDR2 LQKENI.

This sequence joins TRBV10-3 and TRBJ2-7, with 8 bases fitting TRBD2. CDR1 ENHRY and CDR2 SYGVKD come from the germline V gene. The length of the CDR3 is 13 residues. The junction had 3 bases not matched to a gene; V was cut back by 4 bases and J by 4 bases. The CDR3 DNA follows: TGTGCCATCAGTGGGCTAGCGGGTTACGAGCAGTACTTC. Protein sequence: CAISGLAGYEQYF.

The rearrangement joins TRBV4-1 to TRBJ2-3; TRBD1 matches at 8 bases. From germline, CDR1 is MGHRA and CDR2 YSYEKL. J lost 6 bases, V lost 0 bases, and 8 bases had no gene match. This CDR3 is built from 16 residues. The CDR3 nucleotides are TGCGCCAGCAGCCAAGAGGTGCAGGGGGCATCTGATACGCAGTATTTT. It translates to CASSQEVQGASDTQYF.

The chain carries TRBV2 and TRBJ1-1; unclear D gene. Trimming removed 1 base from V and 2 bases from J, with 8 bases in between. Looked up from germline, CDR1 is SNHLY and CDR2 is FYNNEI. The CDR3 runs to 14 residues. CDR3 in DNA: TGTGCCAGCAGTGAAGTACCCGAAAACACTGAAGCTTTCTTT. Amino acids: CASSEVPENTEAFF.

The chain is built from TRBV4-1 and TRBJ2-7; no clear D. This CDR3 contains 15 residues. Germline V gene lookup returns CDR1 MGHRA and CDR2 YSYEKL. Trimming took off 4 bases at V and 5 bases at J, with 18 bases between the two ends. CDR3 nucleotide sequence: TGCGCCAGCAGCCGAACCGGCACATCACTCGACGAGCAGTACTTC. Translated: CASSRTGTSLDEQYF.

This chain links TRBV27 with TRBJ2-7; D is possibly TRBD1 (5 bases). Trimming took off 5 bases at V and 4 bases at J, with 12 bases between the two ends. Germline CDR1 and CDR2: MNHEY and SMNVEV (reference sequence). The CDR3 extends over 13 amino acids. CDR3 sequence (DNA): TGTGCCAGCAGTCACGGACAAACGTACGAGCAGTACTTC. Encoded protein: CASSHGQTYEQYF.

The sample holds a few counts of this clone. The chain couples TRBV27 to TRBJ1-2; D unclear. The CDR3 totals 13 residues. V was pared by 6 bases and J by 5 bases, with 13 bases between. Germline CDR1 MNHEY, CDR2 SMNVEV (reference sequence). The CDR3 nucleotides read TGTGCCAGCAGCCCAAGTTGGTGGTATGGCTACACCTTC. It translates to CASSPSWWYGYTF.

This clone was counted once. CDR3: CASSLGVAGGPYNEQFF. CDR3 in DNA: TGTGCCAGCAGCTTAGGGGTCGCGGGGGGACCTTACAATGAGCAGTTCTTC. The chain links TRBV7-2 to TRBJ2-1; 8 positions match TRBD2. Germline V gene lookup returns CDR1 SGHTA and CDR2 FQGNSA. This CDR3 is built from 17 residues. J lost 4 bases, V lost 1 base, and 9 bases had no gene match.